This entry lists 14 T cell receptor beta chains sequenced from one sample in a study of blood T cell repertoires in COVID-19. Produced via immunoSEQ multiplex PCR; TCRdb's table is partial and in-frame only. The sample lists 140,000 to 150,000 clones, 85% occurring once. Sequencing was performed on peripheral blood. Receptors were obtained from a woman aged 40 to 55 with active or convalescent COVID-19.

V gene TRBV7-2 combines with J gene TRBJ2-7, with D possibly being TRBD2 (6 bases). Looked up from germline, CDR1 is SGHTA and CDR2 is FQGNSA. CDR3 length: 15 residues. Trimming stripped 6 bases from V and 3 bases from J, with 18 bases between. In DNA, the CDR3 is TGTGCCAGCAGTCGCGGAGGGCTGGGACTCTACGAGCAGTACTTC. Translated: CASSRGGLGLYEQYF.

The chain combines TRBV7-2 with TRBJ2-7; the D gene is possibly TRBD1 (6 bases). The CDR3 length is 13 residues. Germline V CDR1 and CDR2: SGHTA, FQGNSA. V lost 4 bases and J 7 bases, leaving 14 bases between the germline ends. The CDR3 region has the DNA TGTGCCAGCAGCTCGATCGACAGGTCTGAGCAGTACTTC. Its translation is CASSSIDRSEQYF.

The gene calls are TRBV4-1 and TRBJ2-2, with D perhaps TRBD1 (5 bases). This CDR3 is 17 amino acids long. The germline V gene has CDR1 MGHRA and CDR2 YSYEKL. The ends were cut back, 0 bases at V and 5 bases at J, with 16 bases in the middle. The CDR3 DNA reads TGCGCCAGCAGCCAAGATAGCCCAGGGCGCAGTACCGGGGAGCTGTTTTTT. Its translation: CASSQDSPGRSTGELFF.

This clone was seen only a few times. V and J are TRBV18 and TRBJ2-7, with D possibly TRBD2 on 7 matching bases. The V gene's germline CDR1 is KGHSH and CDR2 LQKENI. Trimming cost V 4 bases and J 3 bases, with 10 bases left between them. The CDR3 is made up of 13 amino acids. DNA of the CDR3: TGTGCCAGCTCACAAGGGGGGGACTACGAGCAGTACTTC. Translated: CASSQGGDYEQYF.

The chain recombines TRBV7-9 with TRBJ2-7; TRBD2 matches at 7 bases. CDR3 length: 14 amino acids. Germline V gives CDR1 SEHNR, CDR2 FQNEAQ (reference sequence). J was trimmed by 6 bases and V by 1 base; bases with no gene match: 6. CDR3 in amino acids: CASSLDGRKSEQYF. CDR3 nucleotide sequence: TGTGCCAGCAGCTTAGACGGGAGGAAGAGCGAGCAGTACTTC.

The V and J genes are TRBV2 and TRBJ1-2, with D maybe TRBD1 (6 bases). The CDR3 has 12 residues. V lost 7 bases and J 7 bases, leaving 13 bases between the germline ends. The germline gives CDR1 SNHLY, CDR2 FYNNEI. CDR3: CASNQGLGGYTF. The CDR3 bases are TGTGCCAGCAACCAGGGGCTGGGTGGCTACACCTTC.

The V and J genes are TRBV11-2 and TRBJ2-7; 7 nucleotides align to TRBD1. J lost 6 bases, V lost 4 bases, and 6 bases had no gene match. From germline, CDR1 is SGHAT and CDR2 FQNNGV. This CDR3 contains 13 residues. CDR3: CASSSDRVGEQYF. The DNA of the CDR3 is TGTGCCAGCAGCTCAGACAGGGTTGGCGAGCAGTACTTC.

The chain has TRBV28 and TRBJ1-3; 7 nucleotides line up with TRBD1. The CDR3 contains 15 residues. Germline V CDR1 and CDR2: MDHEN, SYDVKM. Trimming at V came to 6 bases and at J to 1 base, leaving 6 bases not matched to a gene. Written as DNA, the CDR3 is TGTGCCAGCAGACAAACAGGGGAGTCTGGAAACACCATATATTTT. It yields the protein CASRQTGESGNTIYF.

This sequence joins TRBV19 and TRBJ1-1, with TRBD1 matching over 11 bases. This CDR3 is built from 17 residues. Germline values: CDR1 LNHDA, CDR2 SQIVND (reference sequence). J was trimmed by 1 base and V by 7 bases; bases with no gene match: 11. CDR3 sequence reads: CASTPGPGQGENTEAFF. The CDR3 nucleotides read TGTGCCAGTACCCCCGGCCCGGGACAGGGGGAGAACACTGAAGCTTTCTTT.

The chain is built from TRBV28 and TRBJ2-3, with 9 bases lining up with TRBD1. Trimming removed 8 bases from V and 6 bases from J; junction bases left unmatched: 9. CDR3 length: 14 residues. The V gene's germline CDR1 is MDHEN and CDR2 SYDVKM. CDR3 coding DNA: TGTGCCAGCGGTAACCCCGGGACAGGGGATACGCAGTATTTT. Translated: CASGNPGTGDTQYF.

The rearrangement uses TRBV19 and TRBJ1-1; 10 bases map to TRBD1. The CDR3 is 14 amino acids. The germline V gene encodes CDR1 LNHDA and CDR2 SQIVND (reference sequence). After removal of 4 bases from V and 6 bases from J, the junction contained 5 bases not matched to a gene. The CDR3 loop is CASSTDRGAAEAFF. CDR3 sequence (DNA): TGTGCCAGTAGTACGGACAGGGGGGCGGCTGAAGCTTTCTTT.

This clone has only one observation. This chain joins TRBV19 and TRBJ1-2, with no clear D. V was shortened by 4 bases and J by 5 bases, with 8 bases between the two germline ends. The CDR3 is 12 amino acids. Germline V CDR1 and CDR2: LNHDA, SQIVND (reference sequence). The DNA of the CDR3 is TGTGCCAGTAGTAGGGAGACGTATGGCTACACCTTC. Its protein is CASSRETYGYTF.

DNA of the CDR3: TGTGCCAGCAGTGACGTAGGGGGCGCAGATACGCAGTATTTT. Translating gives CASSDVGGADTQYF. J is TRBJ2-3 and V is TRBV6-4, with TRBD1 matching 7 bases. Germline V gene data show CDR1 as MRHNA and CDR2 as SNTAGT. This CDR3 contains 14 residues. The junction had 3 bases not matched to a gene; V was cut back by 2 bases and J by 4 bases.

The rearrangement uses TRBV30 and TRBJ1-2; TRBD1 might be the D (6 bases). The V gene lost 3 bases and the J gene lost 4 bases, with 18 bases spanning the gap. Germline V gene lookup returns CDR1 GTSNPN and CDR2 SVGIG (reference sequence). The CDR3 spans 15 residues. CDR3 in amino acids: CAWRSEQGLPYGYTF. CDR3 nucleotides: TGTGCCTGGAGATCGGAACAGGGTCTTCCCTATGGCTACACCTTC.